The 32 T cell receptor beta chains reported below all come from one sample, sequenced in a study of T cells after yellow fever vaccination. TCRdb used MiXCR to reprocess the 5' RACE reads, holding one entry per CDR3 protein. The data show about 230,000 distinct CDR3 sequences, with 5.5% to 8.5% seen just once and about 1% held by the top ten. The material was CD4+ T cells sorted from PBMCs, obtained on the day of the yellow fever booster vaccination. The receptor set was obtained from a man aged 30 to 45 who received the YFV17D yellow fever vaccine.

There are a few counts of this clonotype. The rearrangement links TRBV10-3 to TRBJ2-3; a possible D gene is TRBD1 (6 bases). Germline assignment: CDR1 ENHRY and CDR2 SYGVKD. CDR3 length equals 16 residues. V was shortened by 2 bases and J by 4 bases, with 16 bases between the two germline ends. The CDR3 region has the DNA TGTGCCATCAGTGAGAGAGGGGGATACGGGCCAGATACGCAGTATTTT. Protein product: CAISERGGYGPDTQYF.

About this clonotype itself: This may stem from a read error, because a much larger clone lies one nucleotide away. V and J are TRBV12-3 or TRBV12-4 and TRBJ2-3; D call uncertain. The CDR3 length is 15 residues. V gave up 3 bases and J gave up 0 bases, with 10 bases separating them. CDR3 DNA sequence: TGTGCCAGCAGTTTTAGCCGTTCTAGCACAGATACGCAGTATTTT. Translated, it gives CASSFSRSSTDTQYF.

The CDR3 reads CSAQVRSYEQYF. CDR3 nucleotides: TGCAGTGCTCAGGTAAGGTCCTACGAGCAGTACTTC. This chain connects TRBV20-1 to TRBJ2-7; D gene uncertain. The germline V gene encodes CDR1 DFQATT and CDR2 SNEGSKA (reference sequence). V lost 5 bases and J 1 base, leaving 9 bases between the germline ends. CDR3 size: 12 residues.

This clonotype has a count of ten or more. V and J are TRBV25-1 and TRBJ1-4; maybe TRBD1 (5 bases). The length of the CDR3 is 12 residues. V was cut by 7 bases and J by 8 bases, with 11 bases left in between. The germline V gene encodes CDR1 MGHDK and CDR2 SYGVNS. CDR3: CASTAGLEKLFF. CDR3 in DNA: TGTGCCAGCACCGCAGGGCTCGAAAAACTGTTTTTT.

This clonotype was recorded many times. This sequence joins TRBV4-2 and TRBJ2-5, with TRBD2 matching over 10 bases. After removal of 0 bases from V and 2 bases from J, the junction contained 6 bases not matched to a gene. The CDR3 covers 17 residues. CDR1 is LGHNA, CDR2 YNFKEQ, per germline. CDR3 DNA sequence: TGTGCCAGCAGCCAAGAACCAGCGGGAGGGGGTCAAGAGACCCAGTACTTC. It encodes CASSQEPAGGGQETQYF.

The chain has TRBV20-1 and TRBJ2-7; the match to TRBD2 covers 7 bases. This CDR3 is 13 amino acids long. Trimming removed 3 bases from V and 4 bases from J; junction bases left unmatched: 6. Germline V CDR1 and CDR2: DFQATT, SNEGSKA (reference sequence). In nucleotides, the CDR3 is TGCAGTGCTAGTCGGGGGGATGAATACGAGCAGTACTTC. Translation: CSASRGDEYEQYF.

This clonotype was picked up many times. In DNA, the CDR3 is TGCAGCGTTGGGGGACTAGCGGGAGCAGATACGCAGTATTTT. Encoded protein: CSVGGLAGADTQYF. V gene TRBV29-1 combines with J gene TRBJ2-3, with 14 positions matching TRBD2. V lost 4 bases and J lost 4; bases outside the gene matches: 1. Germline CDR1 and CDR2: SQVTM and ANQGSEA. This CDR3 comprises 14 residues.

This clonotype was observed a handful of times. This sequence joins TRBV7-2 and TRBJ1-1, with unresolved D. With 2 bases removed from V and 0 bases from J, the gap between germline ends came to 7 bases. The length of the CDR3 is 14 residues. Germline CDR1 reads SGHTA; CDR2 reads FQGNSA. The CDR3 here is CASSLWTVNTEAFF. The CDR3 nucleotides are TGTGCCAGCAGCTTATGGACTGTGAACACTGAAGCTTTCTTT.

A remark on this clonotype: A much larger clone sits a single nucleotide away, making a read error possible. The chain has TRBV12-3 or TRBV12-4 and TRBJ1-2; D is possibly TRBD1 (5 bases). V was pared by 7 bases and J by 5 bases, with 14 bases between. The CDR3 is 13 residues long. Written as DNA, the CDR3 is TGTGCCAGCAAGCCCAGGGAGAGGTATGGCTACACCTTC. Residues: CASKPRERYGYTF.

This clonotype has a handful of counts. This chain uses TRBV5-1 with TRBJ2-2, with a weak D call TRBD2 (5 bases). CDR3 length: 15 amino acids. Germline values: CDR1 SGHRS, CDR2 YFSETQ. The V end lost 2 bases, the J end lost 9 bases, and 17 bases lay between the germline ends. The CDR3 sequence: CASSFSREVMRELFF. DNA of the CDR3: TGCGCCAGCAGCTTCAGCCGGGAAGTAATGCGGGAGCTGTTTTTT.

This clonotype has a count of ten or more. The chain uses TRBV29-1 and TRBJ2-5; D possibly corresponds to TRBD2 (5 bases). The CDR3 extends over 13 amino acids. V lost 6 bases, J lost 2 bases, and 13 bases lay in between. Germline V gene lookup returns CDR1 SQVTM and CDR2 ANQGSEA. CDR3 protein: CSVDTRGQETQYF. The CDR3 region has the DNA TGCAGCGTAGATACTAGAGGGCAAGAGACCCAGTACTTC.

This clonotype was recorded many times. The rearrangement uses TRBV4-3 and TRBJ1-5; D call uncertain. Germline V gives CDR1 LGHNA, CDR2 YSLEER. V gave up 1 base and J gave up 3 bases, with 10 bases separating them. The CDR3 consists of 15 residues. CDR3 sequence: CASSQGRRDNQPQHF. The CDR3 DNA follows: TGCGCCAGCAGCCAAGGGAGACGTGACAATCAGCCCCAGCATTTT.

The chain has TRBV2 and TRBJ2-5; the match to TRBD2 covers 9 bases. The ends lost 9 bases at V and 4 bases at J; junction bases unmatched: 9. Germline values: CDR1 SNHLY, CDR2 FYNNEI. CDR3 length equals 14 residues. For the CDR3, the DNA is TGTGCCAGACTAGCGGGCGTACGGGGAGAGACCCAGTACTTC. It translates to CARLAGVRGETQYF.

This clonotype was counted between two and nine times. The rearrangement uses TRBV9 and TRBJ2-2; D remains unclear. The CDR3 sequence is 18 residues long. Germline assignment: CDR1 SGDLS and CDR2 YYNGEE. Trimming removed 3 bases from V and 0 bases from J, with 18 bases in between. As DNA, the CDR3 is TGTGCCAGCAGCGCGAGACCGGGCGGATACGCGAACACCGGGGAGCTGTTTTTT. This sequence encodes CASSARPGGYANTGELFF.

This chain connects TRBV30 to TRBJ1-4; D remains ambiguous. The length of the CDR3 is 12 residues. Trimming removed 1 base from V and 4 bases from J, with 4 bases in between. Germline assignment: CDR1 GTSNPN and CDR2 SVGIG (reference sequence). Here the CDR3 DNA reads TGTGCCTGGAGTGGAAATAATGAAAAACTGTTTTTT. Translation gives CAWSGNNEKLFF. Combining the CDR3 with reference TRBV30 and TRBJ1-4 gives the whole variable domain SQTIHQWPATLVQPVGSPLSLECTVEGTSNPNLYWYRQAAGRGLQLLFYSVGIGQISSEVPQNLSASRPQDRQFILSSKKLLLSDSGFYLCAWSGNNEKLFFGSGTQLSVL.

This clonotype was detected many times. The chain employs TRBV20-1 and TRBJ2-7; D is possibly TRBD2 (5 bases). The CDR3 has 15 residues. V lost 5 bases to trimming and J lost 1 base, with 18 bases between them. Germline loops: CDR1 DFQATT, CDR2 SNEGSKA (reference sequence). The CDR3 sequence: CSAAHEDSGSYEQYF. CDR3 bases: TGCAGTGCTGCCCATGAGGACTCGGGGTCCTACGAGCAGTACTTC.

Ten or more counts support this clonotype. The genes are TRBV20-1 and TRBJ2-3; 8 bases are a match to TRBD1. V dropped 5 bases and J dropped 0; count of bases not matched to a gene: 4. The CDR3 loop spans 14 amino acids. From germline, CDR1 is DFQATT and CDR2 SNEGSKA (reference sequence). As DNA, the CDR3 is TGCAGTGCTTCCGGGACAGGTAGCACAGATACGCAGTATTTT. This codes for CSASGTGSTDTQYF.

V is TRBV12-5 and J is TRBJ1-1, with D possibly matching TRBD1 (5 bases). In germline, CDR1 is LGHNT, CDR2 FRNRAP. V dropped 5 bases and J dropped 0 bases, with 10 bases sitting between them. The CDR3 runs to 14 residues. CDR3 amino acids: CASGMGRVNTEAFF. The CDR3 DNA reads TGTGCTAGTGGTATGGGACGGGTGAACACTGAAGCTTTCTTT.

This chain joins TRBV7-3 and TRBJ2-4; 8 nucleotides align to TRBD1. Trimming removed 5 bases from V and 8 bases from J; junction bases left unmatched: 8. CDR1 and CDR2 from the germline V gene are SGHTA and FQGTGA. The CDR3 covers 14 residues. DNA of the CDR3: TGTGCCAGCAGCCCTCAGGGGGCGGGGCACATTCAGTACTTC. Translation gives CASSPQGAGHIQYF.

This clonotype occurred many times. This chain joins TRBV7-2 and TRBJ2-7, with D uncertain. Deletions cut 4 bases from V and 7 bases from J, with 14 bases between. Germline V CDR1 and CDR2: SGHTA, FQGNSA. The CDR3 is 13 residues long. The CDR3 sequence is CASSSRSSFEQYF. The CDR3 DNA reads as TGTGCCAGCAGCTCTCGATCTAGTTTTGAGCAGTACTTC.

This clonotype was seen repeatedly, ten times or more. V and J are TRBV7-2 and TRBJ2-5, with 7 bases matching TRBD1. V gave up 1 base and J gave up 2 bases; unmatched junction bases: 7. The length of the CDR3 is 16 residues. CDR1 is SGHTA, CDR2 FQGNSA, per germline. The CDR3: CASSLGPGQPQETQYF. CDR3 coding DNA: TGTGCCAGCAGCTTAGGACCGGGACAGCCTCAAGAGACCCAGTACTTC.

This clonotype was seen at least ten times. The chain is built from TRBV29-1 and TRBJ2-3, with D perhaps being TRBD1 or TRBD2 (5 bases each). The CDR3 is 12 residues long. V was cut by 3 bases and J by 3 bases, with 7 bases left in between. The germline CDR1 and CDR2 sequences are SQVTM and ANQGSEA. The CDR3 loop is CSVDEGTDTQYF. The CDR3 DNA sequence: TGCAGCGTTGACGAGGGGACAGATACGCAGTATTTT.

This clonotype has ten or more counts. J is TRBJ2-1 and V is TRBV9, with 8 bases lining up with TRBD2. With V trimmed by 0 bases and J by 5 bases, 1 base remained unmatched. CDR3 length: 14 amino acids. CDR1 and CDR2 from the germline V gene are SGDLS and YYNGEE. The CDR3 spells CASSVDGRDNEQFF. The CDR3 DNA reads as TGTGCCAGCAGCGTAGACGGGAGGGACAATGAGCAGTTCTTC. The entire variable domain, with the rest obtained from reference TRBV9 and TRBJ2-1, is as follows: DSGVTQTPKHLITATGQRVTLRCSPRSGDLSVYWYQQSLDQGLQFLIQYYNGEERAKGNILERFSAQQFPDLHSELNLSSLELGDSALYFCASSVDGRDNEQFFGPGTRLTVL.

This clonotype was found a few times. This chain connects TRBV5-1 to TRBJ2-7; the match to TRBD2 covers 7 bases. Per germline, CDR1 SGHRS and CDR2 YFSETQ. Trimming at V came to 4 bases and at J to 5 bases, leaving 9 bases not matched to a gene. This CDR3 spans 14 amino acids. CDR3 in DNA: TGCGCCAGCAGCGGGCGCGGGAGTCGTAACGAGCAGTACTTC. It encodes CASSGRGSRNEQYF.

This clonotype was detected ten times or more. The chain combines TRBV12-3 or TRBV12-4 with TRBJ2-2; D gene ambiguous. The CDR3 contains 13 residues. Trimming removed 8 bases at V and 7 bases at J, with 14 bases between. The CDR3 region is CASQKRGSGELFF. CDR3 coding DNA: TGTGCCAGCCAAAAACGAGGAAGCGGGGAGCTGTTTTTT.

The sample holds a few counts of this clonotype. The CDR3 spells CASSHDRGREKLFF. The DNA for the CDR3 is TGCGCCAGCAGCCATGACAGGGGGCGGGAAAAACTGTTTTTT. The gene calls are TRBV4-3 and TRBJ1-4, with 10 bases lining up with TRBD1. V trimming: 3 bases; J trimming: 8 bases; junction bases outside the gene matches: 3. This CDR3 is built from 14 residues. Germline CDR1 is LGHNA and CDR2 is YSLEER.

This clonotype appeared many times. The chain combines TRBV5-4 with TRBJ2-7; 10 bases are shared with TRBD2. The CDR3 has 15 residues. Germline V gene data show CDR1 as SGHNT and CDR2 as YYREEE (reference sequence). V shed 4 bases and J 5 bases; nucleotides not matched to a gene: 9. The CDR3 loop reads CASSRGLAEGDEQYF. CDR3 nucleotide sequence: TGTGCCAGCAGCAGAGGACTAGCGGAGGGGGACGAGCAGTACTTC.

This clonotype was seen at least ten times. This chain uses TRBV7-2 with TRBJ2-7; 9 bases match TRBD2. The germline gives CDR1 SGHTA, CDR2 FQGNSA. This CDR3 contains 14 residues. The ends lost 3 bases at V and 6 bases at J; junction bases unmatched: 6. CDR3 sequence (DNA): TGTGCCAGCAGCTTGCGCGGGAGGGCAGGCGAGCAGTACTTC. It is translated as CASSLRGRAGEQYF.

J is TRBJ2-5 and V is TRBV20-1, with D tentatively TRBD1 (6 bases). CDR1 DFQATT and CDR2 SNEGSKA come from the germline V gene (reference sequence). CDR3 length: 14 residues. V was trimmed by 0 bases and J by 5 bases, leaving 13 bases between them. For the CDR3, the DNA is TGCAGTGCTAGAGACCTATTGAGGGGGGAGACCCAGTACTTC. Protein: CSARDLLRGETQYF.

This clonotype showed up many times. This chain connects TRBV19 to TRBJ2-3; perhaps TRBD1 as D (5 bases). The V gene lost 5 bases and the J gene lost 5 bases, with 14 bases spanning the gap. This CDR3 contains 14 residues. Germline V CDR1 and CDR2: LNHDA, SQIVND (reference sequence). CDR3 in amino acids: CASSSQGVGDTQYF. In DNA form, the CDR3 reads TGTGCCAGTAGTTCCCAGGGTGTAGGAGATACGCAGTATTTT.

This chain connects TRBV7-9 to TRBJ2-3; D remains ambiguous. The CDR3 spans 15 residues. Germline V gives CDR1 SEHNR, CDR2 FQNEAQ (reference sequence). Between the trimmed V and J ends, which lost 5 bases and 2 bases, there was a span of 14 bases. The DNA of the CDR3 is TGTGCCAGCAGCCCCGGTCGGTTATCCACAGATACGCAGTATTTT. This sequence encodes CASSPGRLSTDTQYF.

The DNA of the CDR3 is TGCAGTGCTAGGGGGACAGGGGCCCCTCCCGAGCAGTACTTC. Its translation is CSARGTGAPPEQYF. The chain employs TRBV20-1 and TRBJ2-7; 10 bases fit TRBD1. The V segment lost 3 bases and the J segment 6 bases; nucleotides outside the gene matches: 8. Germline V lookup: CDR1 DFQATT, CDR2 SNEGSKA (reference sequence). CDR3 length equals 14 residues.